The text below deals with one T cell receptor (beta chain). Antigen unknown. Trimming stripped 5 bases from V and 1 base from J, with 6 bases between. The germline gives CDR1 DFQATT, CDR2 SNEGSKA (reference sequence). The CDR3 runs to 11 residues. These data come from a study of human thymus T cells. The study, taken as a whole, reports: Unrelated people showed highly overlapping thymic repertoires, related research reported. Seemingly biased V and J gene usage marked thymic and blood repertoires.

Resections from corrective heart surgery supplied the thymus tissue. This table comes from immunoSEQ multiplex PCR, and its TCRdb copy is limited to in-frame clones, with some not included. The data contain 55,000 to 85,000 clones, around 95% of them singletons. The sequencing sample was made of thymus tissue. This receptor was identified in a girl under three years old with a congenital heart defect but otherwise immunologically healthy. V is TRBV20-1 and J is TRBJ2-7; D is undetermined. The CDR3 spells CSAAKSYEQYF. DNA for the CDR3: TGCAGTGCTGCCAAGTCCTACGAGCAGTACTTC.